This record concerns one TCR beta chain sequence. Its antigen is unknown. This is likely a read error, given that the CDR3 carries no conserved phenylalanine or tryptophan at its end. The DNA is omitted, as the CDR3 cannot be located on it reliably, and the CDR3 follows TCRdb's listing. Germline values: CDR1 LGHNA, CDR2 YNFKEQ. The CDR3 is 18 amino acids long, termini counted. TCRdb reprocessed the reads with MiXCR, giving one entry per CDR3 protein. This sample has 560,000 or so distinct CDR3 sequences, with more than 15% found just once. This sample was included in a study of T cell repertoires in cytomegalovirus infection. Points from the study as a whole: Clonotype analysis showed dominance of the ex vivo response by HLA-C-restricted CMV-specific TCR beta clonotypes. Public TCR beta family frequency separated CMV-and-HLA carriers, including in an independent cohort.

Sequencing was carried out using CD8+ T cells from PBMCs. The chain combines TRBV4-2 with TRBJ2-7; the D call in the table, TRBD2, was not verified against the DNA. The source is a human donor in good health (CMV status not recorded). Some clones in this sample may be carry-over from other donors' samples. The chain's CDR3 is CASSREPSLERESGGWGL.